This TCR beta chain was identified in a study of cytomegalovirus exposure and HLA in healthy donors (dated by TCRdb to the late 2010s). Broadly, across the study: According to a later analysis, the 120 or so validation repertoires were produced on the same platform as the 666 repertoires of the first cohort. High-throughput TCR immunosequencing, statistical association of individual TCRs with disease status, and machine learning were combined to predict cytomegalovirus infection status. The study was designed to test whether signatures of past pathogen exposure could be identified by cataloging public T cell receptors. A separate validation cohort of over a hundred different subjects was used in addition to the roughly 620-subject first cohort.

Separate from the approximately 670-subject first cohort, the validation cohort of over 90 subjects was the group to which the donors belonged. A note on this clone: Its specific antigen is unknown. One base away there is no much larger clone; base qualities are not given.

Results the study describes overall, beyond this receptor: The study listed 150 to 200 TCR beta chains as associated with cytomegalovirus. A later analysis found that TCRs clustered in the first cohort also tended to co-occur in the roughly 120 validation repertoires, with approximately 95% of cluster scores above 0. The authors suggested that the approach could potentially be generalized to other disease states and immunological phenotypes. In vitro tests confirmed that three of the cytomegalovirus-associated TCR beta chains recognize cytomegalovirus antigens. Cytomegalovirus status was reported to be diagnosed by the classifier with high specificity and sensitivity in both the original and validation cohorts. A later analysis had no HLA typing for the validation cohort, so co-occurrence there was scored across all 130 or so repertoires. Most TCR sequences were observed very rarely across donors, whereas some public TCRs were present in many individuals.

Libraries were constructed by the immunoSEQ multiplex PCR assay. The study's processing was this. To diagnose cytomegalovirus status from the catalog of TCR beta chain sequences, a statistical classification framework was built. Held by TCRdb, this immuneACCESS table contains in-frame sequences only and omits some clones. Under half of the omission traces to an unresolved V gene where checked; the cause of the rest is unknown. V and J calls and clone size are copied from that table; D and trimming were computed from the DNA. Present in this sample are hundreds of thousands of clones, roughly 85% of which were seen just once. The ten largest clones represent over 0.75% of the sample. Trimming costs V 4 bases and J 4 bases, and their ends lie 17 bases apart. Based on the germline V gene (reference sequence), the CDR1 and CDR2 sequences are SGHNT and YYREEE. The CDR3 numbers 15 residues from cysteine through phenylalanine. Here the CDR3 DNA is all that survives: 45 bases in frame from base 1.

The chain joins TRBV5-4 to TRBJ1-1, with TRBD1 as a weak D call on 5 bases. Input material: PBMCs. This receptor was identified in a woman aged 18-30 years in good health and CMV-seronegative. In nucleotide form, the sequence is TGTGCCAGCAGCCCGCCGGGACTTGGGAGCACTGAAGCTTTCTTT. It is translated as CASSPPGLGSTEAFF. With all but the CDR3 taken from the reference TRBV5-4 and TRBJ1-1 genes, the full variable domain is: ETGVTQSPTHLIKTRGQQVTLRCSSQSGHNTVSWYQQALGQGPQFIFQYYREEENGRGNFPPRFSGLQFPNYSSELNVNALELDDSALYLCASSPPGLGSTEAFFGQGTRLTVV.